Below, 27 T cell receptor beta chains from the same sample are listed, as sequenced in a study of CD8 T cells in Susac syndrome. It was with random hexamers that 0.5 to 1 ug RNA was reverse transcribed. TCRdb passed the immunoSEQ multiplex PCR reads through MiXCR, listing each CDR3 protein once. Of 210,000 or so distinct CDR3 sequences listed, 85% to 95% are singletons. The sample consisted of CD4+ T cells from PBMCs. These receptors all come from a human donor with Susac syndrome.

The DNA of the CDR3 is TGTGCCAGCAGCTCGGGGACAGGGGAATCCTCACCCCTCCACTTT. Translated: CASSSGTGESSPLHF. This chain uses TRBV7-2 with TRBJ1-6; 10 positions match TRBD1. The CDR3 length is 15 residues. With 4 bases clipped from V and 10 bases from J, the junction kept 7 bases outside the gene matches. Germline CDR1 is SGHTA and CDR2 is FQGNSA.

The V and J genes are TRBV27 and TRBJ1-2; 8 nucleotides line up with TRBD1. From germline, CDR1 is MNHEY and CDR2 SMNVEV (reference sequence). V shed 5 bases and J 5 bases; nucleotides not matched to a gene: 7. The CDR3 covers 14 residues. The CDR3 loop is CASSPWTGRYGYTF. The CDR3 DNA reads TGTGCCAGCAGTCCCTGGACAGGGCGATATGGCTACACCTTC.

The V gene is TRBV15, the J gene TRBJ1-3; D not resolved. V shed 0 bases and J shed 5 bases, with 11 bases lying between them. This CDR3 contains 15 residues. Germline assignment: CDR1 LNHNV and CDR2 YYDKDF (reference sequence). In DNA, the CDR3 is TGTGCCACCAGCAGAGAGCTGGGAAGGAGAAACACCATATATTTT. It is translated as CATSRELGRRNTIYF.

The chain carries TRBV20-1 and TRBJ1-3; weak D call: TRBD1 (5 bases). V was cut by 6 bases and J by 8 bases, with 14 bases left in between. This CDR3 comprises 12 residues. Germline V gene sequence: CDR1 DFQATT, CDR2 SNEGSKA (reference sequence). CDR3 nucleotide sequence: TGCAGTGCACCCCACGGGGGGGACACCATATATTTT. The encoded protein is CSAPHGGDTIYF.

This clonotype was recorded once. The chain recombines TRBV2 with TRBJ1-1; D not resolved. CDR1 SNHLY and CDR2 FYNNEI come from the germline V gene. This CDR3 has 11 amino acids. V was clipped by 4 bases and J by 8 bases, with 8 bases between them. CDR3 residues: CASSVEEEAFF. In nucleotides, the CDR3 is TGTGCCAGCAGTGTTGAGGAAGAAGCTTTCTTT.

The chain carries TRBV7-6 and TRBJ2-7; D ambiguous. Germline V gene sequence: CDR1 SGHVS, CDR2 FNYEAQ. The CDR3 runs 13 residues. The V gene lost 4 bases and the J gene lost 7 bases, with 14 bases spanning the gap. The CDR3 nucleotides read TGTGCCAGCAGCTCCTTAGCTAGGTGGGAGCAGTACTTC. Encoded protein: CASSSLARWEQYF.

This chain links TRBV7-2 with TRBJ2-5; no reliable D call. Per germline, CDR1 SGHTA and CDR2 FQGNSA. The V and J ends lost 5 bases and 5 bases respectively, with 12 bases between them. The CDR3 sequence is 13 residues long. The CDR3, as DNA: TGTGCCAGCAGCCGCAGCCTCGAGGAGACCCAGTACTTC. This codes for CASSRSLEETQYF.

This clonotype was observed once. The chain couples TRBV20-1 to TRBJ2-5, with D perhaps matching TRBD2 (6 bases). The CDR3 has 14 amino acids. Trimming left V 3 bases short and J 4 bases short, with 15 bases between. The V gene's germline CDR1 is DFQATT and CDR2 SNEGSKA (reference sequence). The CDR3: CSASAGEVRETQYF. In DNA form, the CDR3 reads TGCAGTGCTAGCGCTGGGGAGGTGAGAGAGACCCAGTACTTC.

The chain links TRBV2 to TRBJ2-2; 7 bases agree with TRBD1. From germline, CDR1 is SNHLY and CDR2 FYNNEI. The CDR3 runs 17 residues. The trim removed 6 bases at V and 5 bases at J, leaving 15 bases unmatched. The DNA of the CDR3 is TGTGCCAGCAGCGAGTTTGGGACAGCGAAGTCAACCGGGGAGCTGTTTTTT. Encoded protein: CASSEFGTAKSTGELFF.

The chain is built from TRBV7-2 and TRBJ2-1, with TRBD2 matching 10 bases. The CDR3 consists of 15 residues. The germline CDR1 and CDR2 sequences are SGHTA and FQGNSA. Germline trimming cut 3 bases from V and 5 bases from J; bases unmatched to any gene: 4. CDR3 DNA: TGTGCCAGCAGCTTTAGCGGGGGGACTAACAATGAGCAGTTCTTC. Translation gives CASSFSGGTNNEQFF.

The J gene is TRBJ2-5, the V gene TRBV7-2, with a tentative D call TRBD2 (5 bases). Germline CDR1 SGHTA, CDR2 FQGNSA. The CDR3 contains 13 residues. Trimming removed 2 bases at V and 5 bases at J, with 9 bases between. CDR3 in amino acids: CASSLFGEETQYF. The CDR3 DNA is TGTGCCAGCAGCTTATTTGGGGAGGAGACCCAGTACTTC.

The CDR3 DNA is TGTGCCCTAGAGCGGGGGGAGACCCAGTACTTC. Protein product: CALERGETQYF. The chain joins TRBV30 to TRBJ2-5; TRBD2 agrees at 8 bases. The germline V gene has CDR1 GTSNPN and CDR2 SVGIG (reference sequence). With V trimmed by 8 bases and J by 5 bases, 4 bases remained unmatched. The CDR3 extends over 11 amino acids.

J is TRBJ1-6 and V is TRBV7-2, with D unresolved. The CDR3 sequence is 18 residues long. Germline V gives CDR1 SGHTA, CDR2 FQGNSA. Trimming cost V 2 bases and J 0 bases, with 14 bases left between them. CDR3 protein: CASSLTWTASSYNSPLHF. The CDR3 DNA follows: TGTGCCAGCAGCTTAACCTGGACTGCGAGCTCCTATAATTCACCCCTCCACTTT.

The chain has TRBV15 and TRBJ1-6; 8 nucleotides line up with TRBD1. Germline V CDR1 and CDR2: LNHNV, YYDKDF (reference sequence). The length of the CDR3 is 13 residues. J was trimmed by 10 bases and V by 4 bases; bases with no gene match: 3. CDR3 region: CATSKNRGSPLHF. The CDR3 DNA reads TGTGCCACCAGCAAAAACAGGGGGTCACCCCTCCACTTT.

This sequence joins TRBV6-1 and TRBJ2-5; D possibly corresponds to TRBD2 (6 bases). The germline V and J ends were trimmed by 5 bases and 4 bases, with 20 bases remaining between them. CDR1 is MNHNS and CDR2 is SASEGT in the germline V gene. This CDR3 spans 16 amino acids. The CDR3 bases are TGTGCCAGCAGTCCCTCTCCAAGGACTATAGGAGAGACCCAGTACTTC. It is translated as CASSPSPRTIGETQYF.

The chain couples TRBV14 to TRBJ1-6; no definite D call. The CDR3 length is 13 residues. V was trimmed by 4 bases and J by 7 bases, leaving 8 bases between them. Looked up from germline, CDR1 is SGHDN and CDR2 is FVKESK. CDR3 in DNA: TGTGCCAGCAGCCTTATCGCGAATTCACCCCTCCACTTT. This gives the protein CASSLIANSPLHF.

The chain has TRBV2 and TRBJ2-5; possibly TRBD1 for D (7 bases). Trimming took off 0 bases at V and 4 bases at J, with 15 bases between the two ends. This CDR3 comprises 16 residues. Germline CDR1 and CDR2: SNHLY and FYNNEI. This chain's CDR3 is CASSEARAGGRETQYF. The CDR3 coding sequence is TGTGCCAGCAGTGAAGCGCGGGCAGGGGGGAGAGAGACCCAGTACTTC.

The V and J genes are TRBV10-3 and TRBJ1-1, with a tentative D call TRBD1 (6 bases). There are 13 residues in the CDR3. V was cut by 8 bases and J by 6 bases, with 16 bases left in between. Germline V CDR1 and CDR2: ENHRY, SYGVKD. CDR3 sequence reads: CAIGGQNGPEAFF. The CDR3 nucleotides are TGTGCCATCGGGGGACAAAACGGCCCTGAAGCTTTCTTT.

This rearrangement joins TRBV5-1 to TRBJ1-6; the D gene is possibly TRBD1 (5 bases). The germline V gene encodes CDR1 SGHRS and CDR2 YFSETQ. This CDR3 is built from 15 residues. The V end was cut by 0 bases, the J end by 9 bases, with 13 bases between. The CDR3 loop is CASSLAQGSFSPLHF. The CDR3 DNA follows: TGCGCCAGCAGCTTGGCCCAGGGCAGTTTTTCACCCCTCCACTTT.

The chain couples TRBV6-2 or TRBV6-3 to TRBJ1-2; TRBD1 agrees at 8 bases. Germline CDR1 and CDR2: MNHEY and SVGEGT. Losses at the gene ends were 7 bases for V and 6 bases for J; bases not matched to a gene: 13. The CDR3 contains 15 residues. For the CDR3, the DNA is TGTGCCAGCACCCGGGACAGGACATCTTATGATGGCTACACCTTC. Protein: CASTRDRTSYDGYTF.

The rearrangement uses TRBV4-2 and TRBJ2-1, with 12 bases fitting TRBD1. Germline V lookup: CDR1 LGHNA, CDR2 YNFKEQ. The CDR3 has 17 residues. With 1 base clipped from V and 2 bases from J, the junction kept 3 bases outside the gene matches. In DNA form, the CDR3 reads TGTGCCAGCAGCCAAGGTGGGACAGGGGGCCCCTACAATGAGCAGTTCTTC. Encoded protein: CASSQGGTGGPYNEQFF.

V and J are TRBV7-6 and TRBJ2-7; tentatively, D is TRBD1 (6 bases). The CDR3 is made up of 16 amino acids. Germline V gene sequence: CDR1 SGHVS, CDR2 FNYEAQ. The V end lost 5 bases, the J end lost 2 bases, and 19 bases lay between the germline ends. The CDR3 DNA follows: TGTGCCAGCAGCGCTTTACAGGGCCTACTTACCTACGAGCAGTACTTC. Protein: CASSALQGLLTYEQYF.

The J gene is TRBJ2-7, the V gene TRBV28, with 8 bases that match TRBD2. This CDR3 region has 15 residues. V dropped 2 bases and J dropped 2; count of bases not matched to a gene: 5. Germline V CDR1 and CDR2: MDHEN, SYDVKM. The chain's CDR3 is CASSLRQAGAYEQYF. The CDR3 region has the DNA TGTGCCAGCAGTTTAAGGCAAGCGGGGGCCTACGAGCAGTACTTC.

The V and J genes are TRBV20-1 and TRBJ1-5, with D hard to call. Germline CDR1 is DFQATT and CDR2 is SNEGSKA (reference sequence). This CDR3 contains 14 residues. The germline V and J ends were trimmed by 6 bases and 0 bases, with 12 bases remaining between them. The CDR3 nucleotides read TGCAGTGCCCACGGACGGAATAGCAATCAGCCCCAGCATTTT. Protein product: CSAHGRNSNQPQHF.

The rearrangement links TRBV28 to TRBJ2-5; 9 bases align to TRBD1. The length of the CDR3 is 17 residues. Germline assignment: CDR1 MDHEN and CDR2 SYDVKM. The J segment lost 5 bases and the V segment lost 3 bases, leaving 13 bases of the junction unmatched. CDR3 sequence: CASSLWLRDRVSETQYF. In DNA form, the CDR3 reads TGTGCCAGCAGTTTGTGGCTCCGGGACAGGGTGAGCGAGACCCAGTACTTC.

V gene TRBV19 combines with J gene TRBJ2-2; D remains ambiguous. V lost 4 bases and J 4 bases, leaving 10 bases between the germline ends. The CDR3 contains 14 residues. CDR1 LNHDA and CDR2 SQIVND come from the germline V gene (reference sequence). The CDR3 here is CASSTGHGTGELFF. CDR3 nucleotides: TGTGCCAGTAGTACGGGCCACGGCACCGGGGAGCTGTTTTTT.

This chain uses TRBV12-3 or TRBV12-4 with TRBJ2-2, with D hard to call. Trimming shortened V by 6 bases and J by 9 bases, and 14 bases separated the two germline ends. The CDR3 covers 13 residues. CDR3 residues: CASRTDVLRELFF. CDR3 nucleotide sequence: TGTGCCAGCAGGACCGATGTTTTGAGGGAGCTGTTTTTT.